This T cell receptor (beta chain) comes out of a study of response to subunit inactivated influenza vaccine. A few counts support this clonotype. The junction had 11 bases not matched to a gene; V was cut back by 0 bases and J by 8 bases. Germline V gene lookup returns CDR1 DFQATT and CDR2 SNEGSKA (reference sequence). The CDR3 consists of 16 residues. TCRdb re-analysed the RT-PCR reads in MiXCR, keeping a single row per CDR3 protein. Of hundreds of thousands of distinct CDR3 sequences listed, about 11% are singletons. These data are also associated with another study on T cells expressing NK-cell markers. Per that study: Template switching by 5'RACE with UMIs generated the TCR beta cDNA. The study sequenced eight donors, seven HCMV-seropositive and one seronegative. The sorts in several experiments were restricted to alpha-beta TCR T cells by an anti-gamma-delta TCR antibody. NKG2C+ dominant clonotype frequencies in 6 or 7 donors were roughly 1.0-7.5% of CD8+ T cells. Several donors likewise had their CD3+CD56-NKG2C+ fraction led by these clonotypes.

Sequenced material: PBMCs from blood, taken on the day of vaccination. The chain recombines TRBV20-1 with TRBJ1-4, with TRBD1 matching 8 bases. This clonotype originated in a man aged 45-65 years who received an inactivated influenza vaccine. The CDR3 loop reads CSARDTRTGIGEKLFF. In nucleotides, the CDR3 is TGCAGTGCTAGAGATACAAGGACAGGGATCGGGGAAAAACTGTTTTTT.